These 30 T cell receptor beta chains were all obtained from the same sample, sequenced in a study of cytomegalovirus exposure and HLA in healthy donors. Both 60 Vbeta primers and 13 Jbeta primers went into the PCR. This table comes from immunoSEQ multiplex PCR, and its TCRdb copy is limited to in-frame clones, with some not included. Of 120,000 or so clones in the sample, around 84% were seen once. The sequencing input was PBMCs. The receptors were gathered from a woman between 40 and 50 years old in good health and CMV-seronegative.

The V and J genes are TRBV28 and TRBJ2-7, with D perhaps TRBD1 (5 bases). The V end was cut by 6 bases, the J end by 0 bases, with 15 bases between. This CDR3 region has 15 residues. CDR1 is MDHEN, CDR2 SYDVKM, per germline. Here the CDR3 DNA reads TGTGCCAGCAGAGTTACAGGCGATAGCTCCTACGAGCAGTACTTC. The encoded protein is CASRVTGDSSYEQYF.

The CDR3 loop reads CASSQDVAYNEQFF. CDR3 bases: TGCGCCAGCAGCCAAGACGTAGCTTACAATGAGCAGTTCTTC. J is TRBJ2-1 and V is TRBV4-1; D is unresolved. This CDR3 is built from 14 residues. V dropped 0 bases and J dropped 4 bases, with 7 bases sitting between them. Per germline, CDR1 MGHRA and CDR2 YSYEKL.

The chain recombines TRBV28 with TRBJ2-7; TRBD2 might be the D (6 bases). Germline V gives CDR1 MDHEN, CDR2 SYDVKM. The length of the CDR3 is 15 residues. Trimming left V 3 bases short and J 0 bases short, with 12 bases between. This CDR3 is CASSFRGKSSYEQYF. CDR3 DNA sequence: TGTGCCAGCAGTTTTCGGGGGAAGAGCTCCTACGAGCAGTACTTC.

The chain links TRBV11-2 to TRBJ1-6; no definite D call. Trimming pared 6 bases from V and 7 bases from J, leaving 16 bases between. The germline V gene has CDR1 SGHAT and CDR2 FQNNGV. CDR3 length equals 15 residues. CDR3 sequence reads: CASRNVGLTNSPLHF. CDR3 coding DNA: TGTGCCAGCAGGAATGTCGGACTAACCAATTCACCCCTCCACTTT.

V is TRBV4-3 and J is TRBJ2-7; the match to TRBD1 covers 10 bases. The germline gives CDR1 LGHNA, CDR2 YSLEER. This CDR3 has 19 residues. V was clipped by 1 base and J by 0 bases; unmatched bases: 12. The CDR3 sequence is CASSQARGDRGPSSYEQYF. The DNA for the CDR3 is TGCGCCAGCAGCCAAGCACGGGGGGACAGGGGCCCTAGCTCCTACGAGCAGTACTTC.

This clone was detected only a few times. The chain combines TRBV6-5 with TRBJ1-5, with a tentative D call TRBD1 (6 bases). CDR1 and CDR2 (germline): MNHEY, SVGAGI. This CDR3 is 15 amino acids long. Trimming removed 5 bases from V and 1 base from J, with 12 bases in between. The DNA of the CDR3 is TGTGCCAGCAGTCCAGGGACATCAAGCAATCAGCCCCAGCATTTT. Its translation is CASSPGTSSNQPQHF.

The gene calls are TRBV29-1 and TRBJ2-4; D perhaps matches TRBD1 (5 bases). V gave up 4 bases and J gave up 0 bases, with 10 bases separating them. This CDR3 spans 14 amino acids. Per germline, CDR1 SQVTM and CDR2 ANQGSEA. CDR3 protein: CSVADKLAKNIQYF. CDR3 bases: TGCAGCGTTGCGGACAAATTAGCCAAAAACATTCAGTACTTC.

This clone was detected once. The J gene is TRBJ2-7, the V gene TRBV5-6; a possible D gene is TRBD1 (5 bases). The CDR3 totals 14 residues. The V end lost 4 bases, the J end lost 2 bases, and 13 bases lay between the germline ends. Per germline, CDR1 SGHDT and CDR2 YYEEEE. The CDR3 sequence is CASSQGPDPYEQYF. The CDR3 nucleotides read TGTGCCAGCAGCCAGGGTCCGGATCCCTACGAGCAGTACTTC.

The gene calls are TRBV4-2 and TRBJ2-6; 9 bases match TRBD1. J lost 6 bases, V lost 5 bases, and 8 bases had no gene match. The CDR3 is 16 amino acids. In germline, CDR1 is LGHNA, CDR2 YNFKEQ. The CDR3 loop is CASSSPTGGMANVLTF. CDR3 nucleotide sequence: TGTGCCAGCAGCTCTCCGACAGGGGGGATGGCCAACGTCCTGACTTTC.

The rearrangement links TRBV28 to TRBJ1-6, with D uncertain. The CDR3 consists of 12 residues. CDR1 is MDHEN and CDR2 is SYDVKM in the germline V gene. V was clipped by 5 bases and J by 8 bases, with 7 bases between them. The CDR3 sequence: CASSPPYSPLHF. The CDR3 bases are TGTGCCAGCAGTCCCCCATATTCACCCCTCCACTTT. Complete variable domain (other parts from reference TRBV28 and TRBJ1-6): DVKVTQSSRYLVKRTGEKVFLECVQDMDHENMFWYRQDPGLGLRLIYFSYDVKMKEKGDIPEGYSVSREKKERFSLILESASTNQTSMYLCASSPPYSPLHFGNGTRLTVT.

The V gene is TRBV27, the J gene TRBJ2-7, with 8 bases that match TRBD1. The germline V gene encodes CDR1 MNHEY and CDR2 SMNVEV (reference sequence). The CDR3 runs 12 residues. Germline trimming cut 11 bases from V and 4 bases from J; bases unmatched to any gene: 7. For the CDR3, the DNA is TGTGCCGTGGGACAGGCGCTATACGAGCAGTACTTC. It specifies CAVGQALYEQYF.

This clone was counted a single time. The chain employs TRBV2 and TRBJ2-5, with 10 bases fitting TRBD1. Germline V gene data show CDR1 as SNHLY and CDR2 as FYNNEI. The junction had 4 bases not matched to a gene; V was cut back by 4 bases and J by 5 bases. CDR3 size: 14 residues. CDR3 nucleotides: TGTGCCAGCAGTGCTTTGACAGGGGGCGAGACCCAGTACTTC. Amino acids: CASSALTGGETQYF.

The rearrangement links TRBV4-2 to TRBJ1-5; D uncertain. The CDR3 extends over 13 amino acids. V was pared by 2 bases and J by 4 bases, with 6 bases between. The germline gives CDR1 LGHNA, CDR2 YNFKEQ. Written as DNA, the CDR3 is TGTGCCAGCAGCCAAAGCAGGAATCAGCCCCAGCATTTT. Translated: CASSQSRNQPQHF.

The chain links TRBV7-2 to TRBJ2-3, with D unclear. The CDR3 sequence is 14 residues long. The ends were cut back, 3 bases at V and 1 base at J, with 8 bases in the middle. CDR1 and CDR2 (germline): SGHTA, FQGNSA. The CDR3 sequence is CASSFGRGTDTQYF. The DNA of the CDR3 is TGTGCCAGCAGCTTCGGCCGGGGCACAGATACGCAGTATTTT. Full variable domain (outside the CDR3, taken from reference TRBV7-2 and TRBJ2-3): GAGVSQSPSNKVTEKGKDVELRCDPISGHTALYWYRQSLGQGLEFLIYFQGNSAPDKSGLPSDRFSAERTGGSVSTLTIQRTQQEDSAVYLCASSFGRGTDTQYFGPGTRLTVL.

The V call is TRBV7-9, the J call TRBJ2-5, with TRBD1 identical over 9 bases. The V gene end was trimmed by 5 bases and the J gene end by 4 bases; junction bases not matched to a gene: 2. Germline lookup yields CDR1 SEHNR and CDR2 FQNEAQ (reference sequence). CDR3 length: 13 residues. The DNA for the CDR3 is TGTGCCAGCAGCCCGACAGGGGGAGAGACCCAGTACTTC. It is translated as CASSPTGGETQYF.

This chain connects TRBV5-5 to TRBJ2-7; 8 positions match TRBD1. Germline V CDR1 and CDR2: SGHKS, YYEKEE (reference sequence). The V and J ends lost 0 bases and 4 bases, in that order; junction bases with no gene match: 3. This CDR3 spans 14 amino acids. DNA for the CDR3: TGTGCCAGCAGCTTGGGCGGGACAGGATACGAGCAGTACTTC. Translated: CASSLGGTGYEQYF. The variable domain in full, with the rest retrieved from reference TRBV5-5 and TRBJ2-7, is DAGVTQSPTHLIKTRGQQVTLRCSPISGHKSVSWYQQVLGQGPQFIFQYYEKEERGRGNFPDRFSARQFPNYSSELNVNALLLGDSALYLCASSLGGTGYEQYFGPGTRLTVT.

A remark on this clone: The junction does not match germline at one end; this may be a read error. The V call is TRBV13, the J call TRBJ2-7, with 7 bases matching TRBD2. Per the germline V gene, CDR1 is PRHDT and CDR2 is FYEKMQ (reference sequence). This CDR3 is 15 amino acids long. CDR3 region: CASSQAAGVRYEQYF. For the CDR3, the DNA is TGCGCCAGCAGCCAAGCGGCGGGAGTCAGATACGAGCAGTACTTC.

The rearrangement links TRBV29-1 to TRBJ1-1; tentatively, D is TRBD1 (6 bases). CDR3 size: 12 residues. CDR1 and CDR2 from the germline V gene are SQVTM and ANQGSEA. Between the trimmed V and J ends, which lost 7 bases and 3 bases, there was a span of 12 bases. In nucleotides, the CDR3 is TGCAGCGCTCGAGGGGGGGACACTGAAGCTTTCTTT. Its protein product is CSARGGDTEAFF.

The chain combines TRBV28 with TRBJ2-1, with a tentative D call TRBD1 (6 bases). Looked up from germline, CDR1 is MDHEN and CDR2 is SYDVKM. Trimming took 6 bases from V and 8 from J, leaving 11 bases between them. This CDR3 is 12 amino acids long. This chain's CDR3 is CASRQTGYEQFF. In nucleotides, the CDR3 is TGTGCCAGCAGACAAACAGGGTATGAGCAGTTCTTC.

With respect to this clone: The same CDR3 also results from other DNA sequences found in this sample. The rearrangement joins TRBV5-8 to TRBJ2-5; 10 nucleotides match TRBD1. The CDR3 loop spans 16 amino acids. The junction had 10 bases not matched to a gene; V was cut back by 4 bases and J by 4 bases. Germline V CDR1 and CDR2: SGHTS, YDEGEE. CDR3 bases: TGTGCCAGCAGCCCCCGGGACAGGGGATGGAGAGAGACCCAGTACTTC. Amino acid sequence: CASSPRDRGWRETQYF.

This clone was detected once. One end of the junction fails to match germline, which may point to a read error. The CDR3 region is CASSVGTEF. The CDR3, as DNA: TGTGCCAGCAGCGTCGGGACAGAGTTC. The V and J genes are TRBV7-2 and TRBJ2-7; TRBD1 matches 7 bases. Germline CDR1 is SGHTA and CDR2 is FQGNSA. The CDR3 is made up of 9 amino acids.

This clone appeared once. The gene calls are TRBV7-3 and TRBJ2-2, with TRBD1 matching over 8 bases. This CDR3 contains 15 residues. J lost 3 bases, V lost 5 bases, and 5 bases had no gene match. Germline-derived CDR1 and CDR2 are SGHTA and FQGTGA. DNA of the CDR3: TGTGCCAGCAGCCCCAGGGGGCTCTACACCGGGGAGCTGTTTTTT. The encoded protein is CASSPRGLYTGELFF.

This clone was observed once. The chain carries TRBV5-1 and TRBJ2-7, with D hard to call. This CDR3 contains 13 residues. Trimming removed 1 base from V and 5 bases from J, with 10 bases in between. CDR1 is SGHRS, CDR2 YFSETQ, per germline. The CDR3 sequence: CASSLMGSHEQYF. The CDR3 DNA reads TGCGCCAGCAGCTTGATGGGTAGCCACGAGCAGTACTTC.

Worth noting for this clone: One end of the junction varies from germline; a read error may be responsible. The chain couples TRBV25-1 to TRBJ2-6; D possibly corresponds to TRBD1 (7 bases). This CDR3 contains 18 residues. The germline CDR1 and CDR2 sequences are MGHDK and SYGVNS. The chain's CDR3 is CASSEPQGNLRGANGLTF. In DNA form, the CDR3 reads TGTGCCAGCAGTGAACCACAGGGGAATCTGCGCGGGGCCAACGGCCTGACTTTC.

The genes are TRBV5-4 and TRBJ1-1, with D perhaps TRBD1 (6 bases). The CDR3 loop spans 17 amino acids. With 6 bases removed from V and 0 bases from J, the gap between germline ends came to 21 bases. Germline loops: CDR1 SGHNT, CDR2 YYREEE (reference sequence). The CDR3 is CASTVGTSRPLNTEAFF. CDR3 nucleotide sequence: TGTGCCAGCACCGTGGGGACATCCAGACCTCTGAACACTGAAGCTTTCTTT.

V usage is TRBV9 and J usage is TRBJ2-3; TRBD2 might be the D (5 bases). The CDR3 length is 17 residues. Between the trimmed V and J ends, which lost 4 bases and 1 base, there was a span of 19 bases. Germline V gene data show CDR1 as SGDLS and CDR2 as YYNGEE. CDR3 sequence reads: CASSTAGLNPGTDTQYF. In DNA form, the CDR3 reads TGTGCCAGCAGCACCGCGGGTCTTAACCCGGGCACAGATACGCAGTATTTT. The full variable domain, its missing parts supplied by reference TRBV9 and TRBJ2-3, is DSGVTQTPKHLITATGQRVTLRCSPRSGDLSVYWYQQSLDQGLQFLIQYYNGEERAKGNILERFSAQQFPDLHSELNLSSLELGDSALYFCASSTAGLNPGTDTQYFGPGTRLTVL.

The V call is TRBV5-6, the J call TRBJ1-3; no firm D call. The CDR3 loop spans 14 amino acids. Germline CDR1 and CDR2: SGHDT and YYEEEE. Trimming removed 1 base at V and 8 bases at J, with 13 bases between. The CDR3 region is CASSLPRGRDTIYF. CDR3 DNA sequence: TGTGCCAGCAGCTTGCCCCGCGGTCGGGACACCATATATTTT.

V usage is TRBV4-2 and J usage is TRBJ2-7; TRBD2 agrees at 11 bases. This CDR3 spans 14 amino acids. V was clipped by 4 bases and J by 5 bases; unmatched bases: 4. From germline, CDR1 is LGHNA and CDR2 YNFKEQ. CDR3 nucleotides: TGTGCCAGCAGCCTTAGCGGGAGGGCCGACGAGCAGTACTTC. Translating it yields CASSLSGRADEQYF.

With respect to this clone: The junction departs from the called germline gene at one end, perhaps through a read error. The same CDR3 arises from other DNA sequences in this sample as well. This chain connects TRBV7-2 to TRBJ2-5; D unclear. The CDR3 totals 12 residues. Germline CDR1 SGHTA, CDR2 FQGNSA. CDR3 bases: TGTGCCAGCAGCTCATACCAGGAGACCCAGTACTTC. Its translation: CASSSYQETQYF.

This clone was seen a handful of times. V is TRBV7-9 and J is TRBJ2-2; D uncertain. V lost 10 bases to trimming and J lost 2 bases, with 14 bases between them. The CDR3 length is 14 residues. Looked up from germline, CDR1 is SEHNR and CDR2 is FQNEAQ (reference sequence). The CDR3 loop is CATEGGRNTGELFF. Here the CDR3 DNA reads TGTGCCACCGAAGGCGGCAGAAACACCGGGGAGCTGTTTTTT. The whole variable domain, remainder taken from reference TRBV7-9 and TRBJ2-2, is DTGVSQNPRHKITKRGQNVTFRCDPISEHNRLYWYRQTLGQGPEFLTYFQNEAQLEKSRLLSDRFSAERPKGSFSTLEIQRTEQGDSAMYLCATEGGRNTGELFFGEGSRLTVL.